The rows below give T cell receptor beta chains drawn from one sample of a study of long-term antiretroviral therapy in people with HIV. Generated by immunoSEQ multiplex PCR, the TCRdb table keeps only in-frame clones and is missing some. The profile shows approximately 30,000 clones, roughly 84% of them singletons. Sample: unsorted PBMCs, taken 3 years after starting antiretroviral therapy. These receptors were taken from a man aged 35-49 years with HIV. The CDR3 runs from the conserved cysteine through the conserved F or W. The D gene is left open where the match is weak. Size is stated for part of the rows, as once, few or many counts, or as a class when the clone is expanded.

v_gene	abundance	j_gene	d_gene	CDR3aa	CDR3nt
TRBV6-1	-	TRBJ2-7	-	CASSWEWYEQYF	TGTGCCAGCAGCTGGGAATGGTACGAGCAGTACTTC
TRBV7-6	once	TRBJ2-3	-	CASSLAGGVTDTQYF	TGTGCCAGCAGCTTAGCGGGAGGAGTCACAGATACGCAGTATTTT
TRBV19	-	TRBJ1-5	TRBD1	CASRGTGYSNQPQHF	TGTGCCAGTAGAGGGACAGGGTATAGCAATCAGCCCCAGCATTTT
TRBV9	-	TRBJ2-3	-	CASSVTPQVDFTDTQYF	TGTGCCAGCAGCGTCACGCCACAGGTCGACTTCACAGATACGCAGTATTTT
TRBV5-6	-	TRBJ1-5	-	CASSQGRGNQPQHF	TGTGCCAGCAGCCAGGGCAGGGGCAATCAGCCCCAGCATTTT
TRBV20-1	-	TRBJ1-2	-	CSAGDVDGYTF	TGCAGTGCCGGGGACGTGGATGGCTACACCTTC
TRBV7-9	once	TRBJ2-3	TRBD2	CASSSTSGRTDTQYF	TGTGCCAGCAGCTCGACTAGCGGGAGGACAGATACGCAGTATTTT
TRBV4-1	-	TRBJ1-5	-	CASSQATGPNQPQHF	TGCGCCAGCAGCCAAGCGACAGGCCCCAATCAGCCCCAGCATTTT
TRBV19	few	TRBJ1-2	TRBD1	CASSMRGQAYGYTF	TGTGCCAGTAGTATGAGAGGACAGGCCTATGGCTACACCTTC
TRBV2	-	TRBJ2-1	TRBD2	CASSEGTKREEQFF	TGTGCCAGCAGTGAAGGAACTAAGCGGGAGGAGCAGTTCTTC
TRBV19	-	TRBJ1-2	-	CASSPGTRGEYYGYTF	TGTGCCAGTAGTCCAGGGACCCGAGGTGAATACTATGGCTACACCTTC
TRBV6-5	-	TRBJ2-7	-	CASSYSRGAGLHEQYF	TGTGCCAGCAGTTACTCGAGGGGGGCAGGGTTACACGAGCAGTACTTC
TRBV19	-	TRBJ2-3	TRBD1	CASRPALGWTGGTDTQYF	TGTGCCAGTAGGCCTGCCCTCGGGTGGACAGGGGGCACAGATACGCAGTATTTT
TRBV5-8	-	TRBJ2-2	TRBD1	CASSPGTGNTGELFF	TGTGCCAGCAGCCCCGGGACAGGGAACACCGGGGAGCTGTTTTTT
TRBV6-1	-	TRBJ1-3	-	CASSENFGGDSGNTIYF	TGTGCCAGCAGTGAAAATTTTGGGGGGGACTCTGGAAACACCATATATTTT
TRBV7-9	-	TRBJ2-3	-	CATATDTQYF	TGTGCCACCGCGACAGATACGCAGTATTTT
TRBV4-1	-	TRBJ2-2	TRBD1	CASSQAGQGYTGELFF	TGCGCCAGCAGCCAAGCGGGACAGGGTTACACCGGGGAGCTGTTTTTT